Given below is one TCR beta chain in context. This sample is drawn from a study of CD8+ T cells in alopecia areata. After isolation, RNA underwent reverse transcription to generate cDNA as the sequencing template. Repertoires were generated with immunoSEQ multiplex PCR, while TCRdb's copy carries only in-frame clones and drops some. The profile shows 250,000 to 300,000 clones, roughly 64% of them singletons. The treatment here: oral pan-JAK inhibitor, 5-10 mg twice daily. This TCR was recovered from a human donor with alopecia areata. The material was CD4+ T cells sorted from blood, obtained at week 24, from a patient treated with tofacitinib.

In nucleotides, the CDR3 is TGTGCCAGCAGCTTAGGCTCCCAGGATACGCAGTATTTT. Translation gives CASSLGSQDTQYF. The chain carries TRBV7-9 and TRBJ2-3; no reliable D call. V was clipped by 1 base and J by 6 bases, with 8 bases between them. The CDR3 has 13 residues. Germline CDR1 is SEHNR and CDR2 is FQNEAQ (reference sequence).